These 30 T cell receptor beta chains originate from one sample sequenced in a study of OX40 agonist ivuxolimab in advanced cancers. Profiling relied on immunoSEQ multiplex PCR, and the TCRdb table lists in-frame clones only, not all of them. The data show roughly 40,000 clones, roughly 88% seen once. The sample in question was CD4+ or CD8+ T cells sorted from blood, obtained in a trial of the OX40 agonist ivuxolimab. The receptors shown here come from an adult with an advanced solid tumor such as melanoma, head and neck, liver or kidney cancer.

This clone has just one count. V gene TRBV19 combines with J gene TRBJ1-2, with a possible D match to TRBD1 (6 bases). CDR3 size: 13 residues. Germline loops: CDR1 LNHDA, CDR2 SQIVND (reference sequence). With 3 bases removed from V and 6 bases from J, the gap between germline ends came to 11 bases. CDR3 amino acids: CASSIGQINGYTF. CDR3 in DNA: TGTGCCAGTAGTATTGGACAGATCAATGGCTACACCTTC. Supplemented by reference TRBV19 and TRBJ1-2, the full variable domain reads DGGITQSPKYLFRKEGQNVTLSCEQNLNHDAMYWYRQDPGQGLRLIYYSQIVNDFQKGDIAEGYSVSREKKESFPLTVTSAQKNPTAFYLCASSIGQINGYTFGSGTRLTVV.

This chain uses TRBV15 with TRBJ2-7, with unresolved D. With 0 bases removed from V and 8 bases from J, the gap between germline ends came to 8 bases. Per germline, CDR1 LNHNV and CDR2 YYDKDF (reference sequence). The CDR3 is made up of 12 amino acids. CDR3 nucleotides: TGTGCCACCAGCAGAGATCTGGGGAAGCAGTACTTC. Its protein product is CATSRDLGKQYF.

The J gene is TRBJ2-7, the V gene TRBV29-1; 10 nucleotides agree with TRBD2. The V gene's germline CDR1 is SQVTM and CDR2 ANQGSEA. The CDR3 is 15 residues long. After removal of 7 bases from V and 7 bases from J, the junction contained 16 bases not matched to a gene. CDR3 protein: CSGRLAGSDPGEQYF. Written as DNA, the CDR3 is TGCAGCGGAAGACTAGCGGGCTCCGACCCGGGGGAGCAGTACTTC.

With respect to this clone: Other DNA sequences in the sample encode the same CDR3. The chain uses TRBV18 and TRBJ1-3; D gene uncertain. CDR1 is KGHSH, CDR2 LQKENI, per germline. The CDR3 sequence is 14 residues long. Trimming removed 3 bases from V and 2 bases from J, with 8 bases in between. This chain's CDR3 is CASSPQGTGNTIYF. The CDR3 nucleotides are TGTGCCAGCTCACCCCAAGGGACTGGAAACACCATATATTTT.

The J gene is TRBJ1-4, the V gene TRBV15; D perhaps matches TRBD1 (6 bases). Trimming left V 5 bases short and J 4 bases short, with 11 bases between. The germline gives CDR1 LNHNV, CDR2 YYDKDF (reference sequence). This CDR3 has 14 residues. CDR3 coding DNA: TGTGCCACCAGCGAAGGACAGAGTAATGAAAAACTGTTTTTT. As protein: CATSEGQSNEKLFF. Full variable domain (remainder filled in from reference TRBV15 and TRBJ1-4): DAMVIQNPRYQVTQFGKPVTLSCSQTLNHNVMYWYQQKSSQAPKLLFHYYDKDFNNEADTPDNFQSRRPNTSFCFLDIRSPGLGDTAMYLCATSEGQSNEKLFFGSGTQLSVL.

The chain links TRBV7-9 to TRBJ2-3, with TRBD2 matching 14 bases. Germline V lookup: CDR1 SEHNR, CDR2 FQNEAQ (reference sequence). V shed 9 bases, J shed 10 bases, and the junction held 15 bases outside the gene matches. This CDR3 spans 16 amino acids. The CDR3 DNA reads TGTGCCAGTCCGCCGGGACTAGCGGGAGAAGTGGGGCCGCAGTATTTT. Residues: CASPPGLAGEVGPQYF.

The chain is built from TRBV28 and TRBJ2-1; the match to TRBD2 covers 10 bases. CDR1 is MDHEN and CDR2 is SYDVKM in the germline V gene. The CDR3 covers 16 residues. Trimming removed 4 bases from V and 4 bases from J; junction bases left unmatched: 7. The CDR3 DNA is TGTGCCAGCAGTTCCCAACTAGCGGGAAGGTACAATGAGCAGTTCTTC. It specifies CASSSQLAGRYNEQFF.

The chain employs TRBV7-8 and TRBJ2-3; 7 bases agree with TRBD1. Trimming at V came to 2 bases and at J to 4 bases, leaving 6 bases not matched to a gene. Germline V CDR1 and CDR2: SGHVS, FQNEAQ. The CDR3 is 15 residues long. The CDR3 loop is CASSLIAGGADTQYF. The CDR3 coding sequence is TGTGCCAGCAGCTTAATCGCAGGGGGTGCAGATACGCAGTATTTT.

Here the CDR3 DNA reads TGTGCCATCAGTGAGTCCAACAGGGGGGTTTACGAGCAGTACTTC. It encodes CAISESNRGVYEQYF. V is TRBV10-3 and J is TRBJ2-7; 8 positions agree with TRBD1. In germline, CDR1 is ENHRY, CDR2 SYGVKD. The CDR3 runs to 15 residues. With 0 bases clipped from V and 4 bases from J, the junction kept 5 bases outside the gene matches.

The chain joins TRBV19 to TRBJ2-2; perhaps D is TRBD1 or TRBD2 (5 bases each). CDR1 is LNHDA, CDR2 SQIVND, per germline (reference sequence). The CDR3 has 16 residues. Deletions cut 5 bases from V and 0 bases from J, with 13 bases between. CDR3 amino acids: CASSRTRGANTGELFF. CDR3 DNA sequence: TGTGCCAGTAGTCGTACCAGAGGGGCGAACACCGGGGAGCTGTTTTTT.

V and J are TRBV25-1 and TRBJ2-4; 8 bases match TRBD1. CDR1 is MGHDK, CDR2 SYGVNS, per germline. This CDR3 contains 18 residues. V lost 3 bases, J lost 0 bases, and 10 bases stayed unmatched. This chain's CDR3 is CASSEGRQGRLAKNIQYF. CDR3 DNA: TGTGCCAGCAGTGAGGGCCGACAGGGGAGACTAGCCAAAAACATTCAGTACTTC.

J is TRBJ1-6 and V is TRBV7-6; TRBD1 matches 11 bases. V lost 4 bases to trimming and J lost 9 bases; unmatched junction nucleotides: 5. Germline V CDR1 and CDR2: SGHVS, FNYEAQ. The CDR3 is made up of 15 amino acids. DNA of the CDR3: TGTGCCAGCAGCTCGCCCGGGACAGGGGGTTCACCCCTCCACTTT. Protein product: CASSSPGTGGSPLHF.

V and J are TRBV29-1 and TRBJ2-1, with D unclear. This CDR3 is 14 amino acids long. The V gene's germline CDR1 is SQVTM and CDR2 ANQGSEA. V dropped 7 bases and J dropped 6 bases, with 19 bases sitting between them. DNA for the CDR3: TGCAGCGCTGTTGAGCCTCCTGCCGTCAATGAGCAGTTCTTC. This sequence encodes CSAVEPPAVNEQFF.

The chain links TRBV18 to TRBJ2-7, with TRBD2 identical over 7 bases. J was trimmed by 7 bases and V by 3 bases; bases with no gene match: 3. CDR3 size: 12 residues. Germline lookup yields CDR1 KGHSH and CDR2 LQKENI. CDR3 DNA: TGTGCCAGCTCACCTGATAGCGGGGAGCAGTACTTC. Its translation: CASSPDSGEQYF. Full variable domain (remainder filled in from reference TRBV18 and TRBJ2-7): NAGVMQNPRHLVRRRGQEARLRCSPMKGHSHVYWYRQLPEEGLKFMVYLQKENIIDESGMPKERFSAEFPKEGPSILRIQQVVRGDSAAYFCASSPDSGEQYFGPGTRLTVT.

V and J are TRBV7-9 and TRBJ2-7; D uncertain. CDR1 is SEHNR, CDR2 FQNEAQ, per germline (reference sequence). The CDR3 has 12 residues. Trimming removed 10 bases from V and 2 bases from J, with 12 bases in between. The CDR3 bases are TGTGCCACGGGTGCGCCTACCTACGAGCAGTACTTC. Protein product: CATGAPTYEQYF.

CDR3 in amino acids: CASSPRLAGGWGQETQYF. In DNA, the CDR3 is TGTGCCAGCAGCCCGAGACTAGCGGGAGGGTGGGGGCAAGAGACCCAGTACTTC. V usage is TRBV11-2 and J usage is TRBJ2-5; TRBD2 matches at 14 bases. The length of the CDR3 is 18 residues. J was trimmed by 2 bases and V by 5 bases; bases with no gene match: 10. Per the germline V gene, CDR1 is SGHAT and CDR2 is FQNNGV.

CDR3 sequence: CASSVRTSDNNEQFF. As DNA, the CDR3 is TGTGCCAGCAGCGTACGGACTAGCGACAACAATGAGCAGTTCTTC. The chain joins TRBV9 to TRBJ2-1, with TRBD2 identical over 9 bases. With 1 base clipped from V and 5 bases from J, the junction kept 4 bases outside the gene matches. The CDR3 is 15 residues long. Germline CDR1 SGDLS, CDR2 YYNGEE. The whole variable domain, filled in from reference TRBV9 and TRBJ2-1, reads DSGVTQTPKHLITATGQRVTLRCSPRSGDLSVYWYQQSLDQGLQFLIQYYNGEERAKGNILERFSAQQFPDLHSELNLSSLELGDSALYFCASSVRTSDNNEQFFGPGTRLTVL.

The chain combines TRBV15 with TRBJ2-3, with 10 bases aligning to TRBD1. Looked up from germline, CDR1 is LNHNV and CDR2 is YYDKDF (reference sequence). The CDR3 has 13 residues. J gave up 8 bases and V 4 bases, and 3 bases lay outside the gene matches. DNA for the CDR3: TGTGCCACCAGCAAAGGGGACAGGGGTACGCAGTATTTT. Encoded protein: CATSKGDRGTQYF.

This clone was counted a few times. CDR3 protein: CASSQDRYEQYF. The CDR3 DNA reads as TGTGCCAGCAGCCAAGATCGCTACGAGCAGTACTTC. The chain couples TRBV13 to TRBJ2-7, with unresolved D. V was trimmed by 5 bases and J by 3 bases, leaving 8 bases between them. This CDR3 contains 12 residues. Germline values: CDR1 PRHDT, CDR2 FYEKMQ (reference sequence).

The chain is built from TRBV5-1 and TRBJ2-7; no reliable D call. Germline V gene data show CDR1 as SGHRS and CDR2 as YFSETQ. Trimming removed 2 bases at V and 2 bases at J, with 8 bases between. CDR3 length: 13 amino acids. CDR3 nucleotide sequence: TGCGCCAGCAGCTTAACAGTTACCTACGAGCAGTACTTC. Amino acid sequence: CASSLTVTYEQYF.

The chain has TRBV5-1 and TRBJ1-1; the D is unclear. Germline loops: CDR1 SGHRS, CDR2 YFSETQ. V shed 5 bases and J shed 1 base, with 9 bases lying between them. This CDR3 has 13 amino acids. CDR3 residues: CASRNRENTEAFF. CDR3 coding DNA: TGCGCCAGCAGGAATCGCGAGAACACTGAAGCTTTCTTT.

This chain connects TRBV7-6 to TRBJ2-1; D unresolved. V gave up 1 base and J gave up 4 bases, with 17 bases separating them. Germline CDR1 is SGHVS and CDR2 is FNYEAQ. CDR3 length: 17 amino acids. The CDR3 coding sequence is TGTGCCAGCAGCTTAGTAGCTAGTACCAACCGTTACAATGAGCAGTTCTTC. It yields the protein CASSLVASTNRYNEQFF.

The chain combines TRBV7-2 with TRBJ2-1; D unresolved. The V gene's germline CDR1 is SGHTA and CDR2 FQGNSA. Trimming removed 5 bases at V and 0 bases at J, with 11 bases between. CDR3 size: 15 residues. CDR3 DNA sequence: TGTGCCAGCAGCAACGGACGACGCTCCTACAATGAGCAGTTCTTC. Amino acids: CASSNGRRSYNEQFF.

The V call is TRBV15, the J call TRBJ1-1; no clear D. V was pared by 0 bases and J by 4 bases, with 15 bases between. Germline loops: CDR1 LNHNV, CDR2 YYDKDF (reference sequence). CDR3 length: 16 residues. The CDR3 loop is CATSRDRSTVGTEAFF. CDR3 DNA: TGTGCCACCAGCAGAGATCGGTCCACGGTTGGCACTGAAGCTTTCTTT. Using reference TRBV15 and TRBJ1-1 for the parts outside the CDR3, the full variable domain is DAMVIQNPRYQVTQFGKPVTLSCSQTLNHNVMYWYQQKSSQAPKLLFHYYDKDFNNEADTPDNFQSRRPNTSFCFLDIRSPGLGDTAMYLCATSRDRSTVGTEAFFGQGTRLTVV.

V is TRBV4-1 and J is TRBJ2-4; 7 positions match TRBD1. The length of the CDR3 is 15 residues. CDR1 MGHRA and CDR2 YSYEKL come from the germline V gene. V trimming: 3 bases; J trimming: 4 bases; junction bases outside the gene matches: 6. The DNA for the CDR3 is TGCGCCAGCAGCCAGGCCGGGACAGAGAAAAACATTCAGTACTTC. Residues: CASSQAGTEKNIQYF.

V usage is TRBV7-8 and J usage is TRBJ1-2; the D gene is possibly TRBD1 (6 bases). There are 14 residues in the CDR3. Germline assignment: CDR1 SGHVS and CDR2 FQNEAQ. V was shortened by 4 bases and J by 5 bases, with 14 bases between the two germline ends. The CDR3 spells CASSWGRGAYGYTF. CDR3 sequence (DNA): TGTGCCAGCAGCTGGGGGCGGGGGGCGTATGGCTACACCTTC.

CDR3 protein: CSVEVRTLTSNTEAFF. CDR3 DNA: TGCAGCGTTGAAGTCCGCACACTAACCTCGAACACTGAAGCTTTCTTT. The V call is TRBV29-1, the J call TRBJ1-1; D unresolved. V shed 1 base and J shed 1 base, with 16 bases lying between them. CDR1 SQVTM and CDR2 ANQGSEA come from the germline V gene. This CDR3 has 16 residues.

This clone was observed a single time. The rearrangement joins TRBV20-1 to TRBJ2-1; no clear D gene. The CDR3 is 11 amino acids. Between the trimmed V and J ends, which lost 2 bases and 9 bases, there was a span of 8 bases. Germline CDR1 reads DFQATT; CDR2 reads SNEGSKA (reference sequence). This chain's CDR3 is CSARRGGEQFF. CDR3 nucleotide sequence: TGCAGTGCTAGAAGAGGTGGTGAGCAGTTCTTC.

This clone has just one count. This sequence joins TRBV18 and TRBJ2-3; no firm D call. Trimming stripped 1 base from V and 1 base from J, with 15 bases between. The CDR3 is 17 amino acids. Germline loops: CDR1 KGHSH, CDR2 LQKENI. CDR3 protein: CASSPLPQAPGTDTQYF. In nucleotides, the CDR3 is TGTGCCAGCTCACCACTTCCGCAGGCCCCTGGCACAGATACGCAGTATTTT.

The rearrangement links TRBV11-2 to TRBJ1-1, with 10 positions matching TRBD1. Germline lookup yields CDR1 SGHAT and CDR2 FQNNGV. This CDR3 region has 18 residues. V was clipped by 2 bases and J by 3 bases; unmatched bases: 12. CDR3 protein: CASSLFRSGTGVDTEAFF. CDR3 coding DNA: TGTGCCAGCAGCTTATTTAGATCGGGGACAGGGGTGGACACTGAAGCTTTCTTT.